This record concerns one T cell receptor (beta chain) sequence. What it binds is unknown. The data originate from a study of esophageal squamous cell carcinoma under preoperative chemotherapy. Time point indicated: after preoperative PTX-NDP chemotherapy. Points from the study as a whole: Paclitaxel-nedaplatin therapy caused immediate, substantial clonotype frequency changes. After treatment, tumor-infiltrating lymphocytes seemed to come partly from incoming peripheral T cells, not only local changes.

TCRdb called the PCR reads again in MiXCR, with one record for every CDR3 protein. There are around 19,000 distinct CDR3 sequences in the sample; around 46% occur only once, and 29% lies in the top ten. This TCR came from a human donor with esophageal squamous cell carcinoma. The donor label of this sample is uncertain. Sampling was conducted from a patient given preoperative chemotherapy.

DNA for the CDR3: TGTGCCAGCAGCTTAACTAGCGGGAGGGCGACAGACATGCAGTATTTT. Its translation: CASSLTSGRATDMQYF. The V call is TRBV7-3, the J call TRBJ2-3; 11 bases map to TRBD2. The CDR3 length is 16 residues. The germline CDR1 and CDR2 sequences are SGHTA and FQGTGA. The V and J ends lost 0 bases and 11 bases, in that order; junction bases with no gene match: 10.